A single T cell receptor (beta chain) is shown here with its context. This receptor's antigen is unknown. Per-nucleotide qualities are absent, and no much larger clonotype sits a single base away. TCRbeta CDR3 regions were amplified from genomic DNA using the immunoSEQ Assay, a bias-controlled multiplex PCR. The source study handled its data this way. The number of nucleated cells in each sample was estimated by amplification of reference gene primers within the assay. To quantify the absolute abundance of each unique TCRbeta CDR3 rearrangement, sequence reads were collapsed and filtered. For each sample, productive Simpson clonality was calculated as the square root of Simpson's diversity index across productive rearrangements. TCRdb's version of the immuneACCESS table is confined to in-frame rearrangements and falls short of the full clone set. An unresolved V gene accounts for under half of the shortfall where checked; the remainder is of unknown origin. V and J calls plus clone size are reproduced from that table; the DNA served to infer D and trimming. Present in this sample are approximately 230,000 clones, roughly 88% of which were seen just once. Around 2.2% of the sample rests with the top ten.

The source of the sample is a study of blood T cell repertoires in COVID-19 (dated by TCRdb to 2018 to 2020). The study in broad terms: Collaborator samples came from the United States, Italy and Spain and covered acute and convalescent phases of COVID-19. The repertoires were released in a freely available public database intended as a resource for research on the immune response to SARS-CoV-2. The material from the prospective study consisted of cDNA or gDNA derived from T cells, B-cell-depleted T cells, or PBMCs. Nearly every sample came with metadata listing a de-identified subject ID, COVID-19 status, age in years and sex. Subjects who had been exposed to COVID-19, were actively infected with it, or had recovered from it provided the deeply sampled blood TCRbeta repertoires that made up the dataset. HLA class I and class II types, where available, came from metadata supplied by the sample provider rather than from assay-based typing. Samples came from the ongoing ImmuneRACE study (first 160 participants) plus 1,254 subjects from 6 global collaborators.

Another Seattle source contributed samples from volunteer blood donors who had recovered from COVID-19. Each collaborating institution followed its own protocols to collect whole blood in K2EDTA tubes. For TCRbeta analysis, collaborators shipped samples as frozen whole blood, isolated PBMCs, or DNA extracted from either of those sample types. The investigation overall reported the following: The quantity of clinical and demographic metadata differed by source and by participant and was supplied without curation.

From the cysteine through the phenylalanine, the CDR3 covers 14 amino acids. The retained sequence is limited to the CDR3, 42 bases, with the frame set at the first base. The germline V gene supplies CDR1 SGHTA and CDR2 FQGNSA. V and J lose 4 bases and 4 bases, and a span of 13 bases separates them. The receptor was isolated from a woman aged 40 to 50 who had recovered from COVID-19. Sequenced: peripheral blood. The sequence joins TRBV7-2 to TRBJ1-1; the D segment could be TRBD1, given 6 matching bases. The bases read TGTGCCAGCAGCTCTGGGGGCTGGGGCACTGAAGCTTTCTTT. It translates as CASSSGGWGTEAFF. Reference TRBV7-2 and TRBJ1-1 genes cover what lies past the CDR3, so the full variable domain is GAGVSQSPSNKVTEKGKDVELRCDPISGHTALYWYRQSLGQGLEFLIYFQGNSAPDKSGLPSDRFSAERTGGSVSTLTIQRTQQEDSAVYLCASSSGGWGTEAFFGQGTRLTVV.